This T cell receptor (beta chain) was captured in a study of CD8 T cells in Susac syndrome. A quantity of about 0.5 to 1 ug RNA underwent reverse transcription using random hexamers. TCR beta CDR3 was amplified by immunoSEQ multiplex PCR. This amplification extended across 54 Vbeta and 13 Jbeta segments. Each CDR3 protein is one row after TCRdb ran MiXCR on the immunoSEQ multiplex PCR reads. The sample consists of 400,000 to 550,000 distinct CDR3 sequences, around 85% of them appearing once. Regarding the study as a whole: Individuals included in the TCR sequencing and HLA analysis were acknowledged by the study to be relatively few in number.

In blood CD8+ and CD4+ T cells, TCR beta underwent sequencing. The CD8+ and CD4+ T cells were isolated magnetically using a negative isolation approach, whereas the TEMRA cells were enriched by FACS. For this clonotype: Antigen: not known.

After removal of 2 bases from V and 1 base from J, the junction contained 6 bases not matched to a gene. Looked up from germline, CDR1 is MNHEY and CDR2 is SVGAGI. The CDR3 totals 18 residues. V and J are TRBV6-5 and TRBJ2-6; TRBD1 matches 9 bases. Sequencing used CD8+ T cells from PBMCs. This TCR came from a human donor with multiple sclerosis. For the CDR3, the DNA is TGTGCCAGCAGTTACCGACCCGGGACAGGGTCTGGGGCCAACGTCCTGACTTTC. It translates to CASSYRPGTGSGANVLTF.